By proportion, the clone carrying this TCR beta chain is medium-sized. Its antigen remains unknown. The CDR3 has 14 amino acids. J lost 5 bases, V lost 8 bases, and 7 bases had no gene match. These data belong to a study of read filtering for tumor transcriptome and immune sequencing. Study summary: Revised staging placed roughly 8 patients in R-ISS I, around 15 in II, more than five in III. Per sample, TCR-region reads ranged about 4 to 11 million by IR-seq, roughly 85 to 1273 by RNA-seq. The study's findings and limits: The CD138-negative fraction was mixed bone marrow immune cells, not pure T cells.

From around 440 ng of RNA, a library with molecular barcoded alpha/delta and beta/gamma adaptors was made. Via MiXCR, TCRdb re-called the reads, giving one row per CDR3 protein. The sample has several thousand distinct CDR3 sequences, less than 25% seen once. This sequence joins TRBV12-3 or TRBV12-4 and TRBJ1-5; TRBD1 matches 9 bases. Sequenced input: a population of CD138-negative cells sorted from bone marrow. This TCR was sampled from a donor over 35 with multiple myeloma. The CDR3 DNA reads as TGTGCCAGCTGCCTACAGGGGGCGGATCAGCCCCAGCATTTT. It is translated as CASCLQGADQPQHF.